A single T cell receptor beta chain is shown here with its context. Looked up from germline, CDR1 is SGHRS and CDR2 is YFSETQ. CDR3 length: 13 amino acids. V lost 4 bases, J lost 9 bases, and 17 bases lay in between. The sample belongs to a study of CD8+CD57+ T cells in acquired aplastic anemia. Study-level information: Yields of DNA that came from sorted CD4+ and CD8+ cells averaged roughly 3.2 ug.

CDR3 and TCR beta VDJ profiling relied on genomic DNA as the template. TCRdb itself ran the reads through MiXCR, one entry per CDR3 protein. The sample carries hundreds of thousands of distinct CDR3 sequences, roughly 68% recorded once. Sequenced material: sorted CD4+, CD8+, or CD8+CD57+ T cells (not recorded which) from PBMCs. This sequence originates from a human donor in good health, serving as a control. The rearrangement uses TRBV5-1 and TRBJ2-7; D call uncertain. The CDR3 is CASSQVVSTMQYF. DNA for the CDR3: TGCGCCAGCAGCCAAGTCGTGTCCACTATGCAGTACTTC.